This T cell receptor beta chain was sequenced in a study of T cells after somatic rescue of genetic block. Sequencing was performed with immunoSEQ multiplex PCR; in TCRdb, only in-frame clones are kept and a portion is missing. The sample holds roughly 70,000 clones, around 92% seen once. The V gene's germline CDR1 is SGHNT and CDR2 YYREEE (reference sequence). Trimming removed 4 bases from V and 2 bases from J; junction bases left unmatched: 5. The CDR3 totals 14 residues. The chain employs TRBV5-4 and TRBJ2-7; 8 bases agree with TRBD1. This TCR came from a man aged 35 to 55. Sequenced: peripheral blood mononuclear cells (PBMCs). The CDR3 spells CASSNRQGPYEQYF. In DNA, the CDR3 is TGTGCCAGCAGCAACCGACAGGGGCCCTACGAGCAGTACTTC.